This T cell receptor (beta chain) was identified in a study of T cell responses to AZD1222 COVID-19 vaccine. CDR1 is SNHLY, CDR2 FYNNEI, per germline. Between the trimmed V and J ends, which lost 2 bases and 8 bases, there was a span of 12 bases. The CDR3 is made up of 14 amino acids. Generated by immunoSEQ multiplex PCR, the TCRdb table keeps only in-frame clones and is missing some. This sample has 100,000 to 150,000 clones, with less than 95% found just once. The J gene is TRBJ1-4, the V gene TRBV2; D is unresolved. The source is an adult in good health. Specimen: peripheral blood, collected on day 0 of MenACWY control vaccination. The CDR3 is CASSEFGGNEKLFF. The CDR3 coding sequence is TGTGCCAGCAGTGAATTTGGTGGAAACGAAAAACTGTTTTTT.